This T cell receptor beta chain is from a study of blood T cell repertoires in COVID-19. About the research overall: There were acute and convalescent COVID-19 samples, and they came from the United States, Italy and Spain. T cells, B-cell-depleted T cells, or PBMCs supplied cDNA or gDNA.

Trimming cost V 5 bases and J 3 bases; bases outside gene matches: 9. The germline V gene has CDR1 LNHDA and CDR2 SQIVND (reference sequence). This CDR3 comprises 16 residues. Per the original data handling: Estimates of nucleated cell counts were drawn from the amplification of reference gene primers. Data came from immunoSEQ multiplex PCR; TCRdb stores just in-frame clones and leaves some out. The V and J calls and the clone size are those of that table, but D and trimming were determined from the DNA. The table lists about 220,000 clones, 84% of them singletons. V and J are TRBV19 and TRBJ2-1; 8 nucleotides align to TRBD2. This TCR was recovered from a woman aged 60-70 years who had recovered from COVID-19. The sequenced sample was peripheral blood. CDR3 coding DNA: TGTGCCAGTAGTCCCGCTCGCGGGGGGAACTACAATGAGCAGTTCTTC. This codes for CASSPARGGNYNEQFF.